The 28 T cell receptor beta chains presented below share a single source sample, sequenced in a study of long-term antiretroviral therapy in people with HIV. It was version v3.0 of the immunoSEQ assay that was run at survey level. Method: immunoSEQ multiplex PCR; TCRdb's copy keeps in-frame clones and lacks some. The repertoire holds 24,000 or so clones, with approximately 81% as singletons. The sample here was unsorted PBMCs, taken 2.3 years after starting antiretroviral therapy. The receptors come from a man aged 35-49 years with HIV.

The chain uses TRBV6-5 and TRBJ2-1, with TRBD2 matching over 9 bases. This CDR3 contains 16 residues. V gave up 2 bases and J gave up 9 bases; unmatched junction bases: 11. Germline CDR1 MNHEY, CDR2 SVGAGI. This CDR3 is CASSYPGRGGLVEQFF. The CDR3 DNA sequence: TGTGCCAGCAGTTACCCGGGGCGGGGGGGCCTGGTTGAGCAGTTCTTC.

V usage is TRBV4-1 and J usage is TRBJ1-2; no definite D call. The V end lost 0 bases, the J end lost 3 bases, and 5 bases lay between the germline ends. CDR1 is MGHRA, CDR2 YSYEKL, per germline. The CDR3 has 13 amino acids. CDR3 in DNA: TGCGCCAGCAGCCAAGACGCAGACTATGGCTACACCTTC. It encodes CASSQDADYGYTF.

The rearrangement uses TRBV2 and TRBJ2-7; D perhaps matches TRBD1 (5 bases). V was cut by 3 bases and J by 4 bases, with 10 bases left in between. Germline CDR1 SNHLY, CDR2 FYNNEI. The CDR3 spans 13 residues. The CDR3 loop reads CASSEAGNYEQYF. In DNA form, the CDR3 reads TGTGCCAGCAGTGAGGCAGGGAATTACGAGCAGTACTTC.

The chain couples TRBV2 to TRBJ1-6, with D uncertain. Trimming cost V 7 bases and J 6 bases, with 16 bases left between them. Germline CDR1 SNHLY, CDR2 FYNNEI. The CDR3 runs 15 residues. The CDR3, as DNA: TGTGCCAGCACTGGACCGAGCCGGGGTAATTCACCCCTCCACTTT. Translation gives CASTGPSRGNSPLHF.

A few counts support this clone. The CDR3 sequence: CSVGTSVSYEQYF. The CDR3 DNA is TGCAGCGTCGGGACTAGCGTCTCCTACGAGCAGTACTTC. The chain uses TRBV29-1 and TRBJ2-7, with TRBD2 matching over 10 bases. V lost 6 bases and J lost 0; bases outside the gene matches: 2. Germline assignment: CDR1 SQVTM and CDR2 ANQGSEA. The CDR3 runs to 13 residues.

V usage is TRBV5-6 and J usage is TRBJ2-2; D is undetermined. The V gene lost 2 bases and the J gene lost 5 bases, with 4 bases spanning the gap. In germline, CDR1 is SGHDT, CDR2 YYEEEE. The CDR3 is 12 amino acids. The CDR3 here is CASSFGTGELFF. CDR3 DNA: TGTGCCAGCAGCTTTGGGACCGGGGAGCTGTTTTTT.

The chain recombines TRBV9 with TRBJ1-3, with D hard to call. Trimming took off 0 bases at V and 2 bases at J, with 6 bases between the two ends. Germline V gene data show CDR1 as SGDLS and CDR2 as YYNGEE. The CDR3 is 14 residues long. The CDR3 protein is CASSVGTAGNTIYF. CDR3 DNA: TGTGCCAGCAGCGTAGGGACGGCTGGAAACACCATATATTTT.

This clone appeared once. The chain recombines TRBV6-5 with TRBJ1-3, with no clear D. V lost 6 bases, J lost 3 bases, and 6 bases lay in between. This CDR3 has 12 amino acids. Germline V gives CDR1 MNHEY, CDR2 SVGAGI. This CDR3 reads CASRTGGNTIYF. CDR3 coding DNA: TGTGCCAGCAGGACGGGTGGAAACACCATATATTTT.

The rearrangement uses TRBV6-1 and TRBJ2-1; 9 positions agree with TRBD1. Losses at the gene ends were 6 bases for V and 3 bases for J; bases not matched to a gene: 6. Germline CDR1 and CDR2: MNHNS and SASEGT. This CDR3 region has 15 residues. The CDR3 nucleotides are TGTGCCAGCAGGAAACAGGGGGCAATCTACAATGAGCAGTTCTTC. The encoded protein is CASRKQGAIYNEQFF.

The sample holds one count of this clone. J is TRBJ2-7 and V is TRBV5-5, with D perhaps TRBD1 or TRBD2 (5 bases each). The CDR3 spans 14 residues. Trimming removed 4 bases from V and 0 bases from J, with 11 bases in between. CDR1 is SGHKS and CDR2 is YYEKEE in the germline V gene (reference sequence). The CDR3 sequence: CASSRWGSSYEQYF. In DNA form, the CDR3 reads TGTGCCAGCAGCAGATGGGGGAGCTCCTACGAGCAGTACTTC. The full variable domain, with the rest looked up from reference TRBV5-5 and TRBJ2-7, is DAGVTQSPTHLIKTRGQQVTLRCSPISGHKSVSWYQQVLGQGPQFIFQYYEKEERGRGNFPDRFSARQFPNYSSELNVNALLLGDSALYLCASSRWGSSYEQYFGPGTRLTVT.

This chain joins TRBV5-6 and TRBJ1-1; D perhaps matches TRBD1 (6 bases). Germline CDR1 is SGHDT and CDR2 is YYEEEE. The V end lost 0 bases, the J end lost 6 bases, and 18 bases lay between the germline ends. This CDR3 is built from 16 residues. The CDR3 protein is CASSLGRAGQYPEAFF. CDR3 sequence (DNA): TGTGCCAGCAGCTTGGGCCGGGCCGGACAGTACCCTGAAGCTTTCTTT.

This chain joins TRBV5-6 and TRBJ2-5; 7 bases match TRBD2. The CDR3 runs to 15 residues. V trimming: 3 bases; J trimming: 7 bases; junction bases outside the gene matches: 12. Looked up from germline, CDR1 is SGHDT and CDR2 is YYEEEE. CDR3 nucleotide sequence: TGTGCCAGCAGCTCCGAGCGGGGAGCAATAAGGACCCAGTACTTC. It encodes CASSSERGAIRTQYF.

This clone was seen just once. This chain links TRBV10-2 with TRBJ1-5, with 10 bases lining up with TRBD1. With V trimmed by 6 bases and J by 4 bases, 3 bases remained unmatched. Germline V gives CDR1 WSHSY, CDR2 SAAADI. The CDR3 consists of 14 residues. The CDR3 DNA follows: TGCGCCAGCAGCGGACAGGGGGAAAATCAGCCCCAGCATTTT. Protein product: CASSGQGENQPQHF.

The gene calls are TRBV6-5 and TRBJ2-7; D is perhaps TRBD2 (5 bases). The CDR3 is 13 residues long. Between the trimmed V and J ends, which lost 4 bases and 9 bases, there was a span of 16 bases. Germline V lookup: CDR1 MNHEY, CDR2 SVGAGI. The CDR3 DNA follows: TGTGCCAGCAGTTTATCCCCCGAGGGCGCGCAGTACTTC. Its translation: CASSLSPEGAQYF.

The chain joins TRBV5-1 to TRBJ2-7; either TRBD1 or TRBD2 may supply D (5 bases each). The CDR3 runs 15 residues. Germline CDR1 and CDR2: SGHRS and YFSETQ. V lost 1 base and J lost 4, with 15 bases in between. The CDR3 protein is CASSLMGDRLYEQYF. The DNA of the CDR3 is TGCGCCAGCAGCTTGATGGGGGACCGATTATACGAGCAGTACTTC.

The chain joins TRBV18 to TRBJ1-4; D uncertain. V gave up 6 bases and J gave up 0 bases, with 14 bases separating them. Germline V gene lookup returns CDR1 KGHSH and CDR2 LQKENI. The CDR3 loop spans 16 amino acids. CDR3: CASSSQPIATNEKLFF. In nucleotides, the CDR3 is TGTGCCAGCTCGTCACAACCTATTGCAACTAATGAAAAACTGTTTTTT. The whole variable domain, remainder taken from reference TRBV18 and TRBJ1-4, is NAGVMQNPRHLVRRRGQEARLRCSPMKGHSHVYWYRQLPEEGLKFMVYLQKENIIDESGMPKERFSAEFPKEGPSILRIQQVVRGDSAAYFCASSSQPIATNEKLFFGSGTQLSVL.

Here the CDR3 DNA reads TGTGCCAGCAGCGCAGATGGAGGCGAGCAGTACTTC. Its protein is CASSADGGEQYF. V gene TRBV9 combines with J gene TRBJ2-7, with D perhaps matching TRBD2 (5 bases). V lost 3 bases and J lost 6, with 10 bases in between. Germline assignment: CDR1 SGDLS and CDR2 YYNGEE. This CDR3 comprises 12 residues.

The chain uses TRBV27 and TRBJ2-3; D is ambiguous. Trimming stripped 2 bases from V and 1 base from J, with 7 bases between. This CDR3 has 14 amino acids. The germline V gene has CDR1 MNHEY and CDR2 SMNVEV (reference sequence). The CDR3 loop is CASSLGWGTDTQYF. The CDR3 nucleotides read TGTGCCAGCAGTTTAGGGTGGGGCACAGATACGCAGTATTTT.

The V gene is TRBV7-9, the J gene TRBJ1-1; a weak D match, TRBD1 (6 bases). Germline V gives CDR1 SEHNR, CDR2 FQNEAQ (reference sequence). The CDR3 has 16 amino acids. Deletions cut 0 bases from V and 11 bases from J, with 22 bases between. Here the CDR3 DNA reads TGTGCCAGCAGCTTAGCCTCCGGGACATACTACAAGATGGCTTTCTTT. Protein: CASSLASGTYYKMAFF. Variable domain in full (rest from reference TRBV7-9 and TRBJ1-1): DTGVSQNPRHKITKRGQNVTFRCDPISEHNRLYWYRQTLGQGPEFLTYFQNEAQLEKSRLLSDRFSAERPKGSFSTLEIQRTEQGDSAMYLCASSLASGTYYKMAFFGQGTRLTVV.

The V and J genes are TRBV10-3 and TRBJ1-2; D not certain. The CDR3 loop spans 13 amino acids. Deletions cut 3 bases from V and 5 bases from J, with 10 bases between. Germline assignment: CDR1 ENHRY and CDR2 SYGVKD. As DNA, the CDR3 is TGTGCCATCAGTGAAGCCAAGCAGTATGGCTACACCTTC. This encodes CAISEAKQYGYTF.

The chain recombines TRBV18 with TRBJ1-1, with D unclear. Trimming took 4 bases from V and 0 from J, leaving 6 bases between them. The CDR3 covers 13 residues. Per germline, CDR1 KGHSH and CDR2 LQKENI. The CDR3 reads CASSLRMNTEAFF. CDR3 DNA sequence: TGTGCCAGCTCACTTCGAATGAACACTGAAGCTTTCTTT.

This chain links TRBV5-1 with TRBJ1-3; no reliable D call. Per germline, CDR1 SGHRS and CDR2 YFSETQ. The CDR3 runs to 16 residues. The germline V and J ends were trimmed by 6 bases and 2 bases, with 18 bases remaining between them. The CDR3 DNA follows: TGCGCCAGCACCCCCCAGTGGAGGAGAGCTGGAAACACCATATATTTT. Protein product: CASTPQWRRAGNTIYF.

The V gene is TRBV27, the J gene TRBJ1-1; perhaps TRBD1 as D (5 bases). Germline CDR1 and CDR2: MNHEY and SMNVEV (reference sequence). The V and J ends lost 2 bases and 1 base respectively, with 5 bases between them. The CDR3 consists of 13 residues. The CDR3 loop reads CASSLQGNTEAFF. As DNA, the CDR3 is TGTGCCAGCAGTTTACAGGGGAACACTGAAGCTTTCTTT.

This chain links TRBV5-1 with TRBJ1-1, with D unclear. The CDR3 runs to 16 residues. Trimming removed 6 bases at V and 4 bases at J, with 22 bases between. Germline V gene lookup returns CDR1 SGHRS and CDR2 YFSETQ. The CDR3 DNA follows: TGCGCCAGCATCCCCAAACCGGCAGAGCTCCTCACTGAAGCTTTCTTT. This sequence encodes CASIPKPAELLTEAFF.

This clone was picked up a small number of times. This chain links TRBV7-3 with TRBJ2-1, with 10 bases that match TRBD1. The CDR3 extends over 16 amino acids. V was pared by 0 bases and J by 6 bases, with 5 bases of the junction left unmatched. Per the germline V gene, CDR1 is SGHTA and CDR2 is FQGTGA. This CDR3 reads CASSLTGTGDANEQFF. In DNA form, the CDR3 reads TGTGCCAGCAGCTTAACAGGGACAGGGGATGCCAATGAGCAGTTCTTC.

The chain recombines TRBV7-8 with TRBJ2-2; D may be TRBD2 (5 bases). Trimming left V 5 bases short and J 5 bases short, with 12 bases between. Looked up from germline, CDR1 is SGHVS and CDR2 is FQNEAQ. The length of the CDR3 is 14 residues. CDR3 amino acids: CASSRTRVTGELFF. The CDR3 nucleotides are TGTGCCAGCAGCCGCACTAGGGTGACCGGGGAGCTGTTTTTT.

The chain recombines TRBV13 with TRBJ2-1, with 8 nucleotides matching TRBD1. The CDR3 length is 17 residues. The germline V gene has CDR1 PRHDT and CDR2 FYEKMQ (reference sequence). Germline trimming cut 1 base from V and 6 bases from J; bases unmatched to any gene: 11. CDR3 DNA sequence: TGTGCCAGCAGCTTAGTGCCTCCCGGGACAGGAAGCAATGAGCAGTTCTTC. Translating gives CASSLVPPGTGSNEQFF. Using reference TRBV13 and TRBJ2-1 for the parts outside the CDR3, the full variable domain is AAGVIQSPRHLIKEKRETATLKCYPIPRHDTVYWYQQGPGQDPQFLISFYEKMQSDKGSIPDRFSAQQFSDYHSELNMSSLELGDSALYFCASSLVPPGTGSNEQFFGPGTRLTVL.

For the CDR3, the DNA is TGCGCCAGCAGCTTCCGCTCTCCAGACCCCCCGGATTACAATGAGCAGTTCTTC. The encoded protein is CASSFRSPDPPDYNEQFF. The chain carries TRBV5-1 and TRBJ2-1; no definite D call. The CDR3 is 18 residues long. Germline-derived CDR1 and CDR2 are SGHRS and YFSETQ. The V end was cut by 2 bases, the J end by 4 bases, with 22 bases between.